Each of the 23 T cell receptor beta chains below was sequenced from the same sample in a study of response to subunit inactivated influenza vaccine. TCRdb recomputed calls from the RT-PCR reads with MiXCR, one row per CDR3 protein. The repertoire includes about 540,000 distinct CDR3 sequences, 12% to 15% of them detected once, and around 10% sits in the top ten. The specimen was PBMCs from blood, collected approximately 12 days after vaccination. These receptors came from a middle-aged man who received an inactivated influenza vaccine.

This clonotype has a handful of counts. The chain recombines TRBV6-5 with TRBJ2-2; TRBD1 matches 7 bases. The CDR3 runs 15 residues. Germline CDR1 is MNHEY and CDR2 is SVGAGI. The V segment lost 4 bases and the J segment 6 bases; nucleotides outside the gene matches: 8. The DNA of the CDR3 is TGTGCCAGCAGTTTAAGAACAGGGGCCGCCGGGGAGCTGTTTTTT. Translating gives CASSLRTGAAGELFF.

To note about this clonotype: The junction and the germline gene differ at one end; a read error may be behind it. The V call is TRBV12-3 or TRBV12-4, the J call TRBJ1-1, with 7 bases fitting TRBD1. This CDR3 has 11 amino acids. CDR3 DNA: TGTGCCAGCGGTAGCGGACAGGCAGATGACTTT. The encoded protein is CASGSGQADDF.

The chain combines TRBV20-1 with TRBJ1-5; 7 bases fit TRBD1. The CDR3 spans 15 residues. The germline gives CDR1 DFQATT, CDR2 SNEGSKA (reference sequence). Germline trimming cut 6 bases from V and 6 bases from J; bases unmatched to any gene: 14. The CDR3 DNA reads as TGCAGTGCGAGGAACGCCGGACAGGTCGGTCAGCCCCAGCATTTT. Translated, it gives CSARNAGQVGQPQHF.

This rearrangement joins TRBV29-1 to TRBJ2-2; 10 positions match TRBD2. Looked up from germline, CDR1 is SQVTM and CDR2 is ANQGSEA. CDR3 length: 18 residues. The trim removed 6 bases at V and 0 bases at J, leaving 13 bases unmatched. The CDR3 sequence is CSVGVPGLAYTNTGELFF. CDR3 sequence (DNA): TGCAGCGTCGGCGTCCCGGGACTAGCGTACACGAACACCGGGGAGCTGTTTTTT.

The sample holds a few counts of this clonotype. CDR3 in amino acids: CASSYGQGSETQYF. As DNA, the CDR3 is TGTGCCAGCAGTTACGGACAGGGGTCAGAGACCCAGTACTTC. J is TRBJ2-5 and V is TRBV6-5, with TRBD1 matching 9 bases. The V segment lost 2 bases and the J segment 4 bases; nucleotides outside the gene matches: 2. The CDR3 contains 14 residues. Per germline, CDR1 MNHEY and CDR2 SVGAGI.

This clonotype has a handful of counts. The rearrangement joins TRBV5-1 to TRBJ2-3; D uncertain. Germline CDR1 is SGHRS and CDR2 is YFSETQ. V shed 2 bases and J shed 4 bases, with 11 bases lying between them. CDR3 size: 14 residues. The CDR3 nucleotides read TGCGCCAGCAGCTTTCCCCAGAAAGCAGATACGCAGTATTTT. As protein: CASSFPQKADTQYF.

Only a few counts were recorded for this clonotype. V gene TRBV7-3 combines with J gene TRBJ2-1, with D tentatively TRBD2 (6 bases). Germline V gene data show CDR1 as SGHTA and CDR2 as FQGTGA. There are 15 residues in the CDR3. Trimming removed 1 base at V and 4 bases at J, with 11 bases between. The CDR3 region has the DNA TGTGCCAGCAGCTTAATAGGCGGGATATACAATGAGCAGTTCTTC. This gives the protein CASSLIGGIYNEQFF.

CDR3 loop: CASIISREGRGYGYTF. CDR3 nucleotides: TGTGCCAGCATTATCTCCCGGGAGGGCCGGGGCTATGGCTACACCTTC. The V and J genes are TRBV6-5 and TRBJ1-2; D ambiguous. Germline V lookup: CDR1 MNHEY, CDR2 SVGAGI. The V end lost 7 bases, the J end lost 4 bases, and 22 bases lay between the germline ends. The CDR3 is made up of 16 amino acids.

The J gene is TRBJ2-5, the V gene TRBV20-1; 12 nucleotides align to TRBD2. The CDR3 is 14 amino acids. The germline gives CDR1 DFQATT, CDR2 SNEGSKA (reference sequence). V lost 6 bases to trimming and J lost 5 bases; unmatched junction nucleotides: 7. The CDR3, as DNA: TGCAGTGCGGCTAGCGGGGGGGCCTTGGAGACCCAGTACTTC. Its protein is CSAASGGALETQYF.

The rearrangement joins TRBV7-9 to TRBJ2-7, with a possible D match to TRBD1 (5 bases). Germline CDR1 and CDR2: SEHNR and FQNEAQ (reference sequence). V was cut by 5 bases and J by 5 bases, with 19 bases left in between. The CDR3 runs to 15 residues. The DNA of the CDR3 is TGTGCCAGCAGCGCTAGACAGTTTACGGGTAACGAGCAGTACTTC. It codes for CASSARQFTGNEQYF.

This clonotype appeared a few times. The CDR3 nucleotides are TGTGCCAGCAGCGTCCTACAGGGAGTAGGCACAGATACGCAGTATTTT. Residues: CASSVLQGVGTDTQYF. V is TRBV9 and J is TRBJ2-3; possibly TRBD1 for D (6 bases). The CDR3 runs 16 residues. CDR1 and CDR2 from the germline V gene are SGDLS and YYNGEE. V was cut by 2 bases and J by 1 base, with 14 bases left in between.

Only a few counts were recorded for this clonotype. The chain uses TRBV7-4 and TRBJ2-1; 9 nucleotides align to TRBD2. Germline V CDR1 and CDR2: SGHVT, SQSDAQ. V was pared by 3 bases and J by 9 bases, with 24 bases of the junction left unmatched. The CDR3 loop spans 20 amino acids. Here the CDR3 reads CASSLNQGKHVGGRAGEQFF. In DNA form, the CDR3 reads TGTGCCAGCAGCTTGAACCAGGGCAAGCATGTGGGCGGGAGGGCCGGTGAGCAGTTCTTC.

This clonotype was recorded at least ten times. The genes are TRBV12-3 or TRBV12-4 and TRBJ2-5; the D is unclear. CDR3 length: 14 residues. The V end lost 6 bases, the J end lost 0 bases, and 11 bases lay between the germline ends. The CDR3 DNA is TGTGCCAGCAGCTCCCGACAAGACCAAGAGACCCAGTACTTC. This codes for CASSSRQDQETQYF.

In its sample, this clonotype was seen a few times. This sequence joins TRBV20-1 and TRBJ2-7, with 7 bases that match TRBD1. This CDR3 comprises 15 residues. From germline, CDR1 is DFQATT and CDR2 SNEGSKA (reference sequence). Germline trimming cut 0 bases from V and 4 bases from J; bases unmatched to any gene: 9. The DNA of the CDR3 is TGCAGTGCTAGAGATCGAAGGGACAGACTTTACGAGCAGTACTTC. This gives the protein CSARDRRDRLYEQYF.

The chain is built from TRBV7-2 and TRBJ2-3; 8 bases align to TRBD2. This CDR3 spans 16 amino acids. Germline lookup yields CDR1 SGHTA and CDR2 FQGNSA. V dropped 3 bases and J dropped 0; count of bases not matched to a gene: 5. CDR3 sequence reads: CASSFTSGTSTDTQYF. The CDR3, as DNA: TGTGCCAGCAGCTTTACTAGCGGTACTAGCACAGATACGCAGTATTTT.

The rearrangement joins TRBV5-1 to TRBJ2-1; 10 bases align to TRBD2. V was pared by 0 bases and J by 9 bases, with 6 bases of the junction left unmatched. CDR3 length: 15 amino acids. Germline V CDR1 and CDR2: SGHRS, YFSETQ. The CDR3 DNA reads TGCGCCAGCAGCTTGGTGGCTAGCGGGAGTAGTGAGCAGTTCTTC. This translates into CASSLVASGSSEQFF. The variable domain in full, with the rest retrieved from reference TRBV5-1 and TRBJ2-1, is KAGVTQTPRYLIKTRGQQVTLSCSPISGHRSVSWYQQTPGQGLQFLFEYFSETQRNKGNFPGRFSGRQFSNSRSEMNVSTLELGDSALYLCASSLVASGSSEQFFGPGTRLTVL.

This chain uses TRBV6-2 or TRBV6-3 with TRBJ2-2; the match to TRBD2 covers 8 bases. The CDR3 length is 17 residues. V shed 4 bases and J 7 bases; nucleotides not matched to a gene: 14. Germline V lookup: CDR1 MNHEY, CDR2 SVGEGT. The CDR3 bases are TGTGCCAGCAGTTTTTCCGTAGCGGGATCCAGGGGCGGGGAGCTGTTTTTT. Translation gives CASSFSVAGSRGGELFF.

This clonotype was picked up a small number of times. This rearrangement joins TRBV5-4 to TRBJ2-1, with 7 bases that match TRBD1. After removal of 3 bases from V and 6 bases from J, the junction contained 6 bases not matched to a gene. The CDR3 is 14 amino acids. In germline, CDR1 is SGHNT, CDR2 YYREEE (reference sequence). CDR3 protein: CASSSGGVVNEQFF. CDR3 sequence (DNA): TGTGCCAGCAGCTCAGGGGGTGTAGTCAATGAGCAGTTCTTC.

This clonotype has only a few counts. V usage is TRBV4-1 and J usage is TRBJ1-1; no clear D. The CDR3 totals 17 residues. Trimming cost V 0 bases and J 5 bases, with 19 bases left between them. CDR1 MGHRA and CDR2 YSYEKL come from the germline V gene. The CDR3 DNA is TGCGCCAGCAGCCAAGATCGAATAGGTATAAGAGGTACTGAAGCTTTCTTT. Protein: CASSQDRIGIRGTEAFF.

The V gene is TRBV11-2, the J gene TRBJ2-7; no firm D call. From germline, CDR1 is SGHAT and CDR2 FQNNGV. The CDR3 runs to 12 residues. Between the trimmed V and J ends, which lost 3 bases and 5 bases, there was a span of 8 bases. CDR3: CASSLNTHEQYF. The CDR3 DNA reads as TGTGCCAGCAGCTTGAACACCCACGAGCAGTACTTC. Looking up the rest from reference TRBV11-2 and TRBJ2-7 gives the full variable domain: EAGVAQSPRYKIIEKRQSVAFWCNPISGHATLYWYQQILGQGPKLLIQFQNNGVVDDSQLPKDRFSAERLKGVDSTLKIQPAKLEDSAVYLCASSLNTHEQYFGPGTRLTVT.

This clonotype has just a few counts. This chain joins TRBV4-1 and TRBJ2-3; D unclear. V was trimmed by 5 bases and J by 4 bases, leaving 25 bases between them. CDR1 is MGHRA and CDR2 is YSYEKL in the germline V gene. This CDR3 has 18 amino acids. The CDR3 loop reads CASSTRPALSEGPDTQYF. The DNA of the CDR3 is TGCGCCAGCAGCACTCGACCGGCGCTCTCAGAAGGCCCAGATACGCAGTATTTT.

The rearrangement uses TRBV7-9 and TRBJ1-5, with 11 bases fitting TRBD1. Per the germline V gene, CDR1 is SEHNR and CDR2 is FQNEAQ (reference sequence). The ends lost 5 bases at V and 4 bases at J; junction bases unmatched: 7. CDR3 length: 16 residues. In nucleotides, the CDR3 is TGTGCCAGCAGCCTCACGGACAGGGGGCTGAATCAGCCCCAGCATTTT. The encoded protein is CASSLTDRGLNQPQHF. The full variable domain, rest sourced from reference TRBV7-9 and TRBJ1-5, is DTGVSQNPRHKITKRGQNVTFRCDPISEHNRLYWYRQTLGQGPEFLTYFQNEAQLEKSRLLSDRFSAERPKGSFSTLEIQRTEQGDSAMYLCASSLTDRGLNQPQHFGDGTRLSIL.

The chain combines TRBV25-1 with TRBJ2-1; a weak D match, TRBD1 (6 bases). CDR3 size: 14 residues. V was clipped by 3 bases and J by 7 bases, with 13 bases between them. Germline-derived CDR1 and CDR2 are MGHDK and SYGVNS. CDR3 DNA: TGTGCCAGCAGTGAGGCGCTCAGGGGTAATGAGCAGTTCTTC. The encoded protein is CASSEALRGNEQFF.